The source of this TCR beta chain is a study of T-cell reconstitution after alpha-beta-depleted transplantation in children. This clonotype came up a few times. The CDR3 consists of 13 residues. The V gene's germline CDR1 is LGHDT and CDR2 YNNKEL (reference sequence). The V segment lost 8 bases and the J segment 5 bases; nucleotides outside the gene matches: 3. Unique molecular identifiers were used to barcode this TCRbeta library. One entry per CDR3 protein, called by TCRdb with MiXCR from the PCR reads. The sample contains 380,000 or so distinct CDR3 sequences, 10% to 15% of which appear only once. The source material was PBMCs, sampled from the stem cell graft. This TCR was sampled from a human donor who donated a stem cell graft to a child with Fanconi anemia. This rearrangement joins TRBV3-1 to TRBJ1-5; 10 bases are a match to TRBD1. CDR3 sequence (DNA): TGTGCCAGCTCCGGGACAGGGGATCAGCCCCAGCATTTT. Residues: CASSGTGDQPQHF.